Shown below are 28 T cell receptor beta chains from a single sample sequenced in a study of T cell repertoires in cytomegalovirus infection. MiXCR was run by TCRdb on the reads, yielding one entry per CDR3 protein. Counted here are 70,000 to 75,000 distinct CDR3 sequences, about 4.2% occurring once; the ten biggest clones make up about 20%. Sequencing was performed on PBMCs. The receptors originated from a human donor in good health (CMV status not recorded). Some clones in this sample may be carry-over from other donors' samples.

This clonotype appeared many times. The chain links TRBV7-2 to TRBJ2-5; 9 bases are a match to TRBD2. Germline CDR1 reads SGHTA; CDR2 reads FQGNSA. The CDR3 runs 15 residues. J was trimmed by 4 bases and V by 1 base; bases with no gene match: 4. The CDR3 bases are TGTGCCAGCAGCTTAGTGGTTAGCGGGGGAGAGACCCAGTACTTC. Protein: CASSLVVSGGETQYF.

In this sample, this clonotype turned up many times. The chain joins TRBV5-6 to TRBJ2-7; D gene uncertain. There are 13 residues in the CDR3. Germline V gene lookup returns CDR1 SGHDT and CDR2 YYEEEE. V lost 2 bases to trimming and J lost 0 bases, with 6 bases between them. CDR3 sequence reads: CASSFESSYEQYF. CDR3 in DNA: TGTGCCAGCAGCTTCGAGAGCTCCTACGAGCAGTACTTC.

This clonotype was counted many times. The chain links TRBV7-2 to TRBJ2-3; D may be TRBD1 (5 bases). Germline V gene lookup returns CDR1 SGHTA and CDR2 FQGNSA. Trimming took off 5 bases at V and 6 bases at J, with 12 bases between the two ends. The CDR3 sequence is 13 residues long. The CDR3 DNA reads TGTGCCAGCAGCCCCCAGGGTCGGGATACGCAGTATTTT. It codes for CASSPQGRDTQYF.

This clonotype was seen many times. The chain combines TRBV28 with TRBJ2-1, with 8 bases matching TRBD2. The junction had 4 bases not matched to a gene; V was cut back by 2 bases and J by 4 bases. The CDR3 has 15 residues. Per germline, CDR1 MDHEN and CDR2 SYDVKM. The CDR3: CASSLRGGWYNEQFF. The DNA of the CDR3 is TGTGCCAGCAGTTTACGGGGGGGCTGGTACAATGAGCAGTTCTTC.

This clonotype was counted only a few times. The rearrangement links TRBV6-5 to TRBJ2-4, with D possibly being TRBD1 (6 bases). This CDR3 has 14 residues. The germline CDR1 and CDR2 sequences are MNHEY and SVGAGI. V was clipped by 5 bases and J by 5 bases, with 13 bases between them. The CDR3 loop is CASSPPGAENIQYF. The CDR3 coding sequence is TGTGCCAGCAGTCCTCCAGGGGCTGAAAACATTCAGTACTTC.

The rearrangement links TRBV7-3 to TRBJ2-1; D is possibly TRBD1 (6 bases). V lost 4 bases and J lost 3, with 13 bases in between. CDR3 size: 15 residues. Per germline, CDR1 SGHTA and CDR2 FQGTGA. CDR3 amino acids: CASSSQGVLYNEQFF. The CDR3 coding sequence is TGTGCCAGCAGCTCACAGGGAGTTCTCTACAATGAGCAGTTCTTC.

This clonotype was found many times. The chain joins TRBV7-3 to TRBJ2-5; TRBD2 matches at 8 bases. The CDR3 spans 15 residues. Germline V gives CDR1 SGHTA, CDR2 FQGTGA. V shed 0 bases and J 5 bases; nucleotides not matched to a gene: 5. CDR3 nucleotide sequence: TGTGCCAGCAGCTTAACTAGCGGGGCCAGGGAGACCCAGTACTTC. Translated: CASSLTSGARETQYF.

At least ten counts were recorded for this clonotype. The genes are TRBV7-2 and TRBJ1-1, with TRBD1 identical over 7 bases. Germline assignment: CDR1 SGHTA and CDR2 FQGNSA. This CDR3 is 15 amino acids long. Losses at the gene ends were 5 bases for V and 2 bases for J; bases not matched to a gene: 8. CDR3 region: CASSPYRGGNTEAFF. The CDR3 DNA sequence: TGTGCCAGCAGCCCATACAGGGGAGGTAACACTGAAGCTTTCTTT.

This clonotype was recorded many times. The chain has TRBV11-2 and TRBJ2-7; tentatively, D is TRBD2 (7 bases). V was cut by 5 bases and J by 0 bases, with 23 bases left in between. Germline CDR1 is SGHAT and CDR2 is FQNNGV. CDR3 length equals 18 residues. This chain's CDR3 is CASSVKKGEGPNSYEQYF. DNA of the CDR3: TGTGCCAGCAGCGTTAAAAAGGGGGAGGGTCCCAACTCCTACGAGCAGTACTTC. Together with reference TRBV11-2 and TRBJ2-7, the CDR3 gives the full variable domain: EAGVAQSPRYKIIEKRQSVAFWCNPISGHATLYWYQQILGQGPKLLIQFQNNGVVDDSQLPKDRFSAERLKGVDSTLKIQPAKLEDSAVYLCASSVKKGEGPNSYEQYFGPGTRLTVT.

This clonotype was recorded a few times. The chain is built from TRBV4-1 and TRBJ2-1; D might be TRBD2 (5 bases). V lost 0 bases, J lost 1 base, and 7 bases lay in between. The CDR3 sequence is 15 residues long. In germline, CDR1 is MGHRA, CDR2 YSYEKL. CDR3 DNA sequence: TGCGCCAGCAGCCAAGATGAGGGATCCTACAATGAGCAGTTCTTC. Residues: CASSQDEGSYNEQFF.

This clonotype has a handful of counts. DNA of the CDR3: TGTGCCAGCAGCTTAGACCAGGGGGGGATTCAGCCCCAGCATTTT. Translation: CASSLDQGGIQPQHF. The chain combines TRBV7-2 with TRBJ1-5, with 7 bases matching TRBD1. The V gene end was trimmed by 1 base and the J gene end by 6 bases; junction bases not matched to a gene: 6. CDR1 and CDR2 from the germline V gene are SGHTA and FQGNSA. CDR3 length: 15 residues.

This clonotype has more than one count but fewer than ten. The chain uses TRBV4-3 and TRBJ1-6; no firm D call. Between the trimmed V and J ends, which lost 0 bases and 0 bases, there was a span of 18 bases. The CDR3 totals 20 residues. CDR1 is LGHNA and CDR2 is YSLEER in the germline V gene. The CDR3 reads CASSQDLGGLGSSYNSPLHF. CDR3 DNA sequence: TGCGCCAGCAGCCAAGATCTTGGAGGGTTGGGGAGCTCCTATAATTCACCCCTCCACTTT.

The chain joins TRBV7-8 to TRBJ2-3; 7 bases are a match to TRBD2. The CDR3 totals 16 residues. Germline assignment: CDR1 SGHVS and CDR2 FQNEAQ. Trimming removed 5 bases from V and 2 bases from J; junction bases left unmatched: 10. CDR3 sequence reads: CASSRAPGLPTDTQYF. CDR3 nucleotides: TGTGCCAGCAGCCGAGCCCCGGGACTACCCACAGATACGCAGTATTTT.

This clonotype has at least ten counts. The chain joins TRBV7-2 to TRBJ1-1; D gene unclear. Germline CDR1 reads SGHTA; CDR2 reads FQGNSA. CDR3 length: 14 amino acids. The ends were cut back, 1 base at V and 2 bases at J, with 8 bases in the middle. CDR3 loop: CASSLEGFNTEAFF. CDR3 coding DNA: TGTGCCAGCAGCTTAGAGGGATTTAACACTGAAGCTTTCTTT.

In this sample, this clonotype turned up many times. CDR3 amino acids: CASSPSVRENTEAFF. The CDR3 DNA reads TGTGCCAGCAGCCCCTCCGTGAGAGAGAACACTGAAGCTTTCTTT. The chain uses TRBV7-6 and TRBJ1-1; D gene unclear. Deletions cut 5 bases from V and 1 base from J, with 14 bases between. Germline CDR1 is SGHVS and CDR2 is FNYEAQ. The CDR3 is 15 residues long. Full variable domain (remainder filled in from reference TRBV7-6 and TRBJ1-1): GAGVSQSPRYKVTKRGQDVALRCDPISGHVSLYWYRQALGQGPEFLTYFNYEAQQDKSGLPNDRFSAERPEGSISTLTIQRTEQRDSAMYRCASSPSVRENTEAFFGQGTRLTVV.

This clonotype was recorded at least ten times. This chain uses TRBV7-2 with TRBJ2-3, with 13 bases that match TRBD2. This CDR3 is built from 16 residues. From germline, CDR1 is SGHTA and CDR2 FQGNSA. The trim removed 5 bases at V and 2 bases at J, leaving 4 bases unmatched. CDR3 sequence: CASSPGTSGNTDTQYF. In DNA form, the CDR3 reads TGTGCCAGCAGCCCGGGGACTAGCGGGAACACAGATACGCAGTATTTT.

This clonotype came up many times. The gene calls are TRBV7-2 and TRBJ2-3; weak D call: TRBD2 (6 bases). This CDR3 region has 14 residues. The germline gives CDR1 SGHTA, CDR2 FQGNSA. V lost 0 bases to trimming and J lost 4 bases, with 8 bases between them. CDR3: CASSLASSADTQYF. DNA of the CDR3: TGTGCCAGCAGCTTAGCGTCTAGCGCAGATACGCAGTATTTT.

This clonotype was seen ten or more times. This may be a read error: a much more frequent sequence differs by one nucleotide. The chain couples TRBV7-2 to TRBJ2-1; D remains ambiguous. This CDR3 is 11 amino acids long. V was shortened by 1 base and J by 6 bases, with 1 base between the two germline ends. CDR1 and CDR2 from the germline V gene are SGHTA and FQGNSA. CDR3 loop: CASSLVNEQFF. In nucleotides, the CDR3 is TGTGCCAGCAGCTTAGTCAATGAGCAGTTCTTC.

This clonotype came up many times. The CDR3 protein is CSARERTGGGSPLHF. The CDR3 DNA reads TGCAGTGCTAGAGAGAGGACAGGGGGCGGTTCACCCCTCCACTTT. V and J are TRBV20-1 and TRBJ1-6; TRBD1 matches 11 bases. Germline trimming cut 0 bases from V and 9 bases from J; bases unmatched to any gene: 4. This CDR3 has 15 residues. Germline V gene data show CDR1 as DFQATT and CDR2 as SNEGSKA (reference sequence).

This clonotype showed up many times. In DNA, the CDR3 is TGTGCCAGCAGCCCCCCGGCGGGAGCGGCCAATGAGCAGTTCTTC. Its protein is CASSPPAGAANEQFF. The chain uses TRBV7-9 and TRBJ2-1, with 7 positions matching TRBD2. In germline, CDR1 is SEHNR, CDR2 FQNEAQ (reference sequence). This CDR3 is 15 amino acids long. The trim removed 5 bases at V and 6 bases at J, leaving 10 bases unmatched. Based on the CDR3 plus reference TRBV7-9 and TRBJ2-1, the full variable domain is DTGVSQNPRHKITKRGQNVTFRCDPISEHNRLYWYRQTLGQGPEFLTYFQNEAQLEKSRLLSDRFSAERPKGSFSTLEIQRTEQGDSAMYLCASSPPAGAANEQFFGPGTRLTVL.

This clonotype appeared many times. The CDR3 coding sequence is TGTGCCAGCAGCTTAGCCCTTCCTAGCGTGAACGAGCAGTACTTC. As protein: CASSLALPSVNEQYF. This chain uses TRBV7-2 with TRBJ2-7, with D perhaps matching TRBD2 (6 bases). Germline V gene sequence: CDR1 SGHTA, CDR2 FQGNSA. Trimming pared 0 bases from V and 5 bases from J, leaving 14 bases between. This CDR3 has 15 residues.

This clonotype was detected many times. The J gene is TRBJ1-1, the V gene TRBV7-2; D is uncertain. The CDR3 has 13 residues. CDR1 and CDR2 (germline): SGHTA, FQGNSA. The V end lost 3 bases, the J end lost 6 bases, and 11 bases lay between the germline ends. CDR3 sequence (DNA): TGTGCCAGCAGCTTCGCGAGTTTCGCTGAAGCTTTCTTT. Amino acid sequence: CASSFASFAEAFF.

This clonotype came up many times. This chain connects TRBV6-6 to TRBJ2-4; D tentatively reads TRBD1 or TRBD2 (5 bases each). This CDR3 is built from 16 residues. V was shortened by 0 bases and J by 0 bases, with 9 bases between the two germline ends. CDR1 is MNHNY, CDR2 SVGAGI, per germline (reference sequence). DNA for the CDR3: TGTGCCAGCAGTTACTCGGGACCTCTAGCCAAAAACATTCAGTACTTC. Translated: CASSYSGPLAKNIQYF.

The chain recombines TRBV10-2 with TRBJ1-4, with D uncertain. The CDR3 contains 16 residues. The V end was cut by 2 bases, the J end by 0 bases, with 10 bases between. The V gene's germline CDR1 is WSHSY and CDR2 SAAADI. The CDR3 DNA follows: TGCGCCAGCAGTGAGGAAGGAAGAGCAACTAATGAAAAACTGTTTTTT. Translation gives CASSEEGRATNEKLFF.

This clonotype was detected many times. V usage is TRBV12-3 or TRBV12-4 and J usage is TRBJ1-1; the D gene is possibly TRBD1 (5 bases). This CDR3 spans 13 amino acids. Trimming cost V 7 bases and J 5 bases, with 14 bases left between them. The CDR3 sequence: CASMMTGGTEAFF. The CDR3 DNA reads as TGTGCCAGCATGATGACGGGGGGGACTGAAGCTTTCTTT.

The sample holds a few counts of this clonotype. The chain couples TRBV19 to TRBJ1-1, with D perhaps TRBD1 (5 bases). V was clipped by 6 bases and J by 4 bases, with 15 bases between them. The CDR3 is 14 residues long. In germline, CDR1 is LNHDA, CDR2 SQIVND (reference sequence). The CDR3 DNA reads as TGTGCCAGTAGACCTAGAGGGGAAGGCACTGAAGCTTTCTTT. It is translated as CASRPRGEGTEAFF.

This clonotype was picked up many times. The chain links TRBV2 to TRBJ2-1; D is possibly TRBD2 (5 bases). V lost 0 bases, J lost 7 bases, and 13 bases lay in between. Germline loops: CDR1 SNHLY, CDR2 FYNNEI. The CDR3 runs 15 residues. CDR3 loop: CASSEALLAMNEQFF. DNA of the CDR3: TGTGCCAGCAGTGAAGCGCTTCTAGCTATGAATGAGCAGTTCTTC.

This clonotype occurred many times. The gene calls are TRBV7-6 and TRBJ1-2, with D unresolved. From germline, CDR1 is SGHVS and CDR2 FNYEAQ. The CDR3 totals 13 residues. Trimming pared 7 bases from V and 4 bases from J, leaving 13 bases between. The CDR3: CASTSRGLYGYTF. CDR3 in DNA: TGTGCCAGCACATCTCGGGGTCTCTATGGCTACACCTTC.